This record concerns one T cell receptor beta chain sequence. The data belong to a study of T cells in Graves' hyperthyroidism and ophthalmopathy. There were TCR beta CDR3 regions amplified from RNA transcripts. The primer set for the first-round RT-PCR of the TCR CDR3 was HTBI. One entry per CDR3 protein, called by TCRdb with MiXCR from the multiplex PCR reads. Of hundreds of thousands of distinct CDR3 sequences in the sample, roughly 15% were seen once. V lost 5 bases and J lost 6; bases outside the gene matches: 12. This CDR3 comprises 16 residues. CDR1 and CDR2 (germline): SEHNR, FQNEAQ (reference sequence).

This clonotype originated in a man aged 18 to 29 with Graves' ophthalmopathy. The V gene is TRBV7-9, the J gene TRBJ2-4; 8 nucleotides match TRBD1. The sequencing input was blood. The CDR3, as DNA: TGTGCCAGCAGCCGAGGACAGGGTCATTCCCCAAACATTCAGTACTTC. Protein: CASSRGQGHSPNIQYF.